This T cell receptor beta chain came from a study of T cell repertoires in ileal Crohn's disease. Study-wide background: 30% to 40% were active smokers at surgery; median disease duration was roughly 7.9 years. M6 samples are neoterminal ileum biopsies from postoperative colonoscopy. Study results and limitations: Within the first postoperative year, endoscopy came at median around 7 months. High-frequency clones were more common in sorted CD8 than CD4 cells.

This CDR3 contains 14 residues. With V trimmed by 4 bases and J by 6 bases, 7 bases remained unmatched. CDR1 is MNHEY and CDR2 is SMNVEV in the germline V gene (reference sequence). Method: immunoSEQ multiplex PCR; TCRdb's copy keeps in-frame clones and lacks some. The sample shows roughly 62,000 clones, roughly 91% of them seen only once. Time point denoted: neoterminal ileum biopsy at postoperative endoscopy, about 6 months after surgery. As for this clone: Its target is unknown.

Sequencing was performed on ileal tissue. The chain links TRBV27 to TRBJ1-2, with 8 bases fitting TRBD1. The receptor was isolated from an adult with Crohn's disease. In DNA, the CDR3 is TGTGCCAGCAGTTCCCCCAGGGGGCCGAATGGCTACACCTTC. Amino acid sequence: CASSSPRGPNGYTF.